These 13 T cell receptor beta chains originate from one sample sequenced in a study of T cells in Graves' hyperthyroidism and ophthalmopathy. Amplification of TCR beta CDR3 regions was performed using RNA transcripts as template. The HTBI set primed first-round TCR CDR3 RT-PCR. MiXCR was run by TCRdb on the multiplex PCR reads, yielding one entry per CDR3 protein. The sample includes about half a million distinct CDR3 sequences, around a quarter of them seen just once. Sequenced sample: blood. The receptor source for this set is a woman in her 30s with Graves' ophthalmopathy.

Here the CDR3 reads CASSTGTGSYEQYV. Written as DNA, the CDR3 is TGCGCCAGCAGCACCGGGACAGGCTCCTACGAGCAGTACGTC. This chain connects TRBV5-1 to TRBJ2-7; 8 bases are shared with TRBD1. The CDR3 covers 14 residues. The J segment lost 0 bases and the V segment lost 4 bases, leaving 3 bases of the junction unmatched. Germline assignment: CDR1 SGHRS and CDR2 YFSETQ.

This clonotype has a count of ten or more. At one end the junction does not follow the germline gene, possibly because of a read error. V gene TRBV12-3 or TRBV12-4 combines with J gene TRBJ1-1; D gene uncertain. This CDR3 region has 13 residues. The CDR3 is CASSSNYPPDAFF. The CDR3 bases are TGTGCCAGCAGTTCCAATTACCCCCCTGACGCTTTCTTT.

The rearrangement links TRBV10-1 to TRBJ1-6; D call uncertain. From germline, CDR1 is WNHNN and CDR2 SYGVQD (reference sequence). Between the trimmed V and J ends, which lost 2 bases and 10 bases, there was a span of 12 bases. The CDR3 extends over 14 amino acids. The CDR3 DNA reads as TGCGCCAGCAGTGAGGGTCACGAAGACTCACCCCTCCACTTT. Protein: CASSEGHEDSPLHF.

Many counts were recorded for this clonotype. The rearrangement links TRBV29-1 to TRBJ1-1, with 7 bases fitting TRBD1. This CDR3 spans 14 amino acids. Germline V gives CDR1 SQVTM, CDR2 ANQGSEA. The V gene end was trimmed by 7 bases and the J gene end by 5 bases; junction bases not matched to a gene: 13. CDR3 region: CSARQGKGGTEAFF. CDR3 coding DNA: TGCAGCGCCCGACAGGGCAAGGGAGGGACTGAAGCTTTCTTT.

This clonotype was found many times. The V call is TRBV6-5, the J call TRBJ2-5; 7 bases are shared with TRBD1. CDR1 and CDR2 from the germline V gene are MNHEY and SVGAGI. The ends lost 0 bases at V and 6 bases at J; junction bases unmatched: 10. CDR3 length: 16 amino acids. This chain's CDR3 is CASSYSTGQGSKTQYF. CDR3 sequence (DNA): TGTGCCAGCAGTTACTCGACAGGGCAGGGGTCGAAGACCCAGTACTTC.

This clonotype was counted ten times or more. The chain couples TRBV20-1 to TRBJ1-3, with 12 positions matching TRBD1. The CDR3 covers 19 residues. Germline assignment: CDR1 DFQATT and CDR2 SNEGSKA (reference sequence). The ends lost 0 bases at V and 0 bases at J; junction bases unmatched: 9. The DNA of the CDR3 is TGCAGTGCTAGAGATACCGGGACAGGGGGCGAAGGCTCTGGAAACACCATATATTTT. This encodes CSARDTGTGGEGSGNTIYF.

This clonotype has at least ten counts. The chain joins TRBV7-6 to TRBJ2-2; D is unclear. This CDR3 region has 14 residues. The V gene's germline CDR1 is SGHVS and CDR2 FNYEAQ. V lost 2 bases and J lost 0, with 4 bases in between. CDR3 loop: CASSLTPNTGELFF. CDR3 nucleotides: TGTGCCAGCAGCTTAACCCCGAACACCGGGGAGCTGTTTTTT.

A word on this clonotype: A much larger clone differs from this one at a single base, so this may be a read error. The chain is built from TRBV12-3 or TRBV12-4 and TRBJ2-4, with D tentatively TRBD2 (5 bases). The CDR3 sequence is 12 residues long. The CDR3, as DNA: TGTGCCAGCAGCTCACTAGAGGCCATTAAGTACTTC. This encodes CASSSLEAIKYF.

This clonotype occurred many times. The chain carries TRBV6-5 and TRBJ2-5, with D maybe TRBD1 (5 bases). V gave up 0 bases and J gave up 4 bases, with 6 bases separating them. Germline loops: CDR1 MNHEY, CDR2 SVGAGI. CDR3 size: 13 residues. CDR3 sequence: CASSYSGAETQYF. DNA of the CDR3: TGTGCCAGCAGTTACTCAGGGGCAGAGACCCAGTACTTC.

This clonotype showed up many times. The rearrangement links TRBV27 to TRBJ2-7; 7 bases line up with TRBD2. Germline values: CDR1 MNHEY, CDR2 SMNVEV (reference sequence). The CDR3 is 15 residues long. The trim removed 0 bases at V and 3 bases at J, leaving 5 bases unmatched. CDR3 nucleotides: TGTGCCAGCAGTTTATCGGGGCGGGGGAGCTACGAGCAGTACTTC. Translation gives CASSLSGRGSYEQYF.

This clonotype showed up just a few times. A clone one base away is much larger, so this may be a read error. This chain links TRBV7-2 with TRBJ2-2; possible D gene TRBD2, 5 bases. CDR3 length: 15 residues. In germline, CDR1 is SGHTA, CDR2 FQGNSA. The CDR3 region has the DNA TGTGCCAGCAGCTTCCGCCAGGCTGATTCCGGGGAGCTGCTTTTT. Translating it yields CASSFRQADSGELLF.

The sample holds many counts of this clonotype. V usage is TRBV7-2 and J usage is TRBJ1-2; 9 bases fit TRBD1. V gave up 5 bases and J gave up 0 bases; unmatched junction bases: 1. Germline CDR1 and CDR2: SGHTA and FQGNSA. The CDR3 totals 14 residues. The CDR3 region is CASSRTGANYGYTF. CDR3 coding DNA: TGTGCCAGCAGCAGGACAGGGGCTAACTATGGCTACACCTTC.

J is TRBJ2-7 and V is TRBV24-1; D possibly corresponds to TRBD2 (5 bases). V lost 7 bases to trimming and J lost 7 bases, with 13 bases between them. This CDR3 has 12 residues. Germline assignment: CDR1 KGHDR and CDR2 SFDVKD. The CDR3 bases are TGTGCCACCAGGAGGGTTTTAGGGGAGCAGTACTTC. This encodes CATRRVLGEQYF.